The next 18 T cell receptor beta chains were all read from a single sample in a study of CD8+ T cells in alopecia areata. RNA was extracted and reverse transcribed into cDNA as the sequencing template. Produced via immunoSEQ multiplex PCR; TCRdb's table is partial and in-frame only. The sample shows over 110,000 clones, 51% of them seen only once. The source was CD4+ T cells sorted from blood, collected at week 0. The receptors here all came from a human donor with alopecia areata.

This chain uses TRBV28 with TRBJ2-7, with TRBD2 identical over 7 bases. The CDR3 loop spans 12 amino acids. Germline V gene sequence: CDR1 MDHEN, CDR2 SYDVKM. This CDR3 reads CVAGTTAYEQYF. DNA for the CDR3: TGTGTCGCCGGGACTACCGCCTACGAGCAGTACTTC.

This clone was picked up a small number of times. This sequence joins TRBV29-1 and TRBJ2-3, with a possible D match to TRBD1 (6 bases). Germline values: CDR1 SQVTM, CDR2 ANQGSEA. Trimming stripped 7 bases from V and 4 bases from J, with 21 bases between. CDR3 size: 15 residues. The CDR3 reads CSDFGGVPEADTQYF. The CDR3 DNA sequence: TGCAGCGACTTTGGGGGCGTCCCCGAGGCAGATACGCAGTATTTT.

The J gene is TRBJ1-6, the V gene TRBV4-1; D is perhaps TRBD1 (5 bases). Trimming left V 2 bases short and J 13 bases short, with 18 bases between. Germline V gene sequence: CDR1 MGHRA, CDR2 YSYEKL. CDR3 length equals 15 residues. The CDR3 sequence is CASSQRRGDFSPLHF. The CDR3 DNA is TGCGCCAGCAGCCAACGACGGGGGGACTTTTCCCCCCTCCACTTT.

The rearrangement joins TRBV15 to TRBJ1-4; D gene uncertain. The CDR3 consists of 15 residues. V gave up 1 base and J gave up 7 bases, with 13 bases separating them. Germline V gives CDR1 LNHNV, CDR2 YYDKDF (reference sequence). The CDR3 nucleotides read TGTGCCACCAGCAGAGTGGGGAGTCCGGGTGAAAAACTGTTTTTT. Translating gives CATSRVGSPGEKLFF.

The chain recombines TRBV29-1 with TRBJ2-4; no firm D call. The CDR3 length is 13 residues. From germline, CDR1 is SQVTM and CDR2 ANQGSEA. Deletions cut 6 bases from V and 7 bases from J, with 16 bases between. As DNA, the CDR3 is TGCAGCGTCGACGGAATGGGTAGGAACATTCAGTACTTC. This sequence encodes CSVDGMGRNIQYF.

This clone was counted a single time. The CDR3 nucleotides read TGTGCCAGCAGCTTCAGCTGGAAGGACTATGGCTACACCTTC. Protein sequence: CASSFSWKDYGYTF. The V and J genes are TRBV7-2 and TRBJ1-2; D ambiguous. The CDR3 loop spans 14 amino acids. With 3 bases removed from V and 3 bases from J, the gap between germline ends came to 11 bases. CDR1 SGHTA and CDR2 FQGNSA come from the germline V gene.

The chain couples TRBV15 to TRBJ2-7, with D uncertain. The germline V gene encodes CDR1 LNHNV and CDR2 YYDKDF (reference sequence). V was trimmed by 1 base and J by 3 bases, leaving 7 bases between them. The CDR3 has 13 residues. The CDR3 DNA follows: TGTGCCACCAGCAGAGCGGACCACTACGAGCAGTACTTC. The encoded protein is CATSRADHYEQYF.

This clone was recorded a few times. The chain combines TRBV11-2 with TRBJ2-3; unclear D gene. Germline CDR1 is SGHAT and CDR2 is FQNNGV. V lost 1 base and J lost 5, with 4 bases in between. The CDR3 has 12 amino acids. CDR3 sequence reads: CASSLVRDTQYF. CDR3 in DNA: TGTGCCAGCAGCTTAGTTAGAGATACGCAGTATTTT. Variable domain in full (rest from reference TRBV11-2 and TRBJ2-3): EAGVAQSPRYKIIEKRQSVAFWCNPISGHATLYWYQQILGQGPKLLIQFQNNGVVDDSQLPKDRFSAERLKGVDSTLKIQPAKLEDSAVYLCASSLVRDTQYFGPGTRLTVL.

This clone came up a few times. V is TRBV14 and J is TRBJ2-2, with a possible D match to TRBD2 (6 bases). In germline, CDR1 is SGHDN, CDR2 FVKESK. This CDR3 spans 15 amino acids. V dropped 4 bases and J dropped 1 base, with 10 bases sitting between them. The CDR3 DNA sequence: TGTGCCAGCAGCCGTGGCGGGATGAACACCGGGGAGCTGTTTTTT. Amino acid sequence: CASSRGGMNTGELFF.

The sample holds a few counts of this clone. The V and J genes are TRBV5-1 and TRBJ2-1; D call uncertain. This CDR3 contains 15 residues. The V end lost 0 bases, the J end lost 5 bases, and 12 bases lay between the germline ends. The germline V gene has CDR1 SGHRS and CDR2 YFSETQ. This chain's CDR3 is CASSLAGIRDNEQFF. The CDR3 nucleotides read TGCGCCAGCAGCTTGGCCGGTATCCGGGACAATGAGCAGTTCTTC.

The rearrangement uses TRBV30 and TRBJ1-5; D unclear. The V end was cut by 2 bases, the J end by 5 bases, with 7 bases between. There are 12 residues in the CDR3. Germline CDR1 and CDR2: GTSNPN and SVGIG (reference sequence). For the CDR3, the DNA is TGTGCCTGGAGTACTGATGATCAGCCCCAGCATTTT. Its translation is CAWSTDDQPQHF.

The chain combines TRBV7-2 with TRBJ2-1; 7 positions match TRBD1. The V gene end was trimmed by 6 bases and the J gene end by 6 bases; junction bases not matched to a gene: 8. The CDR3 spans 14 residues. CDR1 SGHTA and CDR2 FQGNSA come from the germline V gene. The CDR3 coding sequence is TGTGCCAGCAGGCCCCGGCCAGGGGGCAATGAGCAGTTCTTC. Translation: CASRPRPGGNEQFF.

The chain combines TRBV25-1 with TRBJ2-7; D may correspond to TRBD1 or TRBD2 (5 bases each). V was trimmed by 4 bases and J by 3 bases, leaving 13 bases between them. CDR3 length equals 14 residues. The germline CDR1 and CDR2 sequences are MGHDK and SYGVNS. The CDR3 is CASSATGADYEQYF. CDR3 DNA: TGTGCCAGCAGTGCCACCGGGGCCGACTACGAGCAGTACTTC.

The chain joins TRBV29-1 to TRBJ2-7; D uncertain. CDR1 SQVTM and CDR2 ANQGSEA come from the germline V gene. V was shortened by 6 bases and J by 0 bases, with 9 bases between the two germline ends. The CDR3 length is 12 residues. CDR3 bases: TGCAGCGTCCGCGATTTCTCCTACGAGCAGTACTTC. Protein sequence: CSVRDFSYEQYF.

This chain's CDR3 is CASRTGAETQYF. The CDR3 DNA reads TGTGCCAGCAGGACGGGAGCAGAGACCCAGTACTTC. The chain links TRBV28 to TRBJ2-5, with D perhaps TRBD2 (6 bases). V was cut by 6 bases and J by 4 bases, with 9 bases left in between. This CDR3 is 12 amino acids long. Germline V lookup: CDR1 MDHEN, CDR2 SYDVKM.

This clone is medium-sized. This chain uses TRBV7-8 with TRBJ2-3; 7 bases align to TRBD2. CDR1 and CDR2 (germline): SGHVS, FQNEAQ. This CDR3 is 17 amino acids long. V lost 0 bases, J lost 1 base, and 7 bases stayed unmatched. CDR3 loop: CASSLAGRGRGTDTQYF. CDR3 in DNA: TGTGCCAGCAGCTTAGCAGGGCGAGGGAGGGGCACAGATACGCAGTATTTT.

This clone was seen a handful of times. The rearrangement links TRBV30 to TRBJ1-1; D unclear. Germline values: CDR1 GTSNPN, CDR2 SVGIG (reference sequence). V lost 2 bases to trimming and J lost 1 base, with 14 bases between them. The CDR3 loop spans 15 amino acids. The CDR3 loop reads CAWSLHQTGNTEAFF. The DNA for the CDR3 is TGTGCCTGGAGTCTCCACCAGACTGGGAACACTGAAGCTTTCTTT.

V usage is TRBV11-2 and J usage is TRBJ2-7; D call uncertain. Trimming shortened V by 1 base and J by 2 bases, and 18 bases separated the two germline ends. CDR1 and CDR2 (germline): SGHAT, FQNNGV. This CDR3 comprises 17 residues. For the CDR3, the DNA is TGTGCCAGCAGCTTAGGGTCTTCAGTCCTTCGACCCTACGAGCAGTACTTC. Protein: CASSLGSSVLRPYEQYF.